This T cell receptor (beta chain) was obtained from a study of blood T cell repertoires in COVID-19. Study information: PBMCs, B-cell-depleted T cells, or T cells were the source of the cDNA or gDNA that made up the material.

Measured with immunoSEQ multiplex PCR; TCRdb has only the in-frame clones, and not every one. The data contain about 81,000 clones, around 88% of them singletons. This CDR3 region has 16 residues. Germline V gene lookup returns CDR1 LNHDA and CDR2 SQIVND (reference sequence). V lost 1 base, J lost 4 bases, and 16 bases lay in between. What was sequenced was peripheral blood. V is TRBV19 and J is TRBJ1-2; D is possibly TRBD1 (6 bases). The receptor was derived from an elderly woman with acute or convalescent COVID-19. CDR3 in DNA: TGTGCCAGTAGTATAGGGGACATCAGGAAAAGCTATGGCTACACCTTC. As protein: CASSIGDIRKSYGYTF.